This is a list of T cell receptor beta chains from one sample in a study of shared clonotypes between healthy human individuals. Sequenced by immunoSEQ multiplex PCR; TCRdb stores in-frame clones only, minus some. The sample comprises over a million clones, roughly 96% of which are singletons, and 1% to 1.5% rests with the top ten. Sequences were obtained from naive CD4+ T cells sorted from blood. These receptors originate from a man under 40 in good health. Both conserved end residues are part of each CDR3. D genes are given only for firm matches. Size is omitted from some rows. Given values are once, few, many or a class for expanded clones.

TRBJ2-3 TRBV5-1 . . CASRLPRASTDTQYF TGCGCCAGCAGGCTACCCAGGGCCAGCACAGATACGCAGTATTTT
TRBJ2-7 TRBV19 TRBD1 once CASSRQGASYEQYF TGTGCCAGTAGTAGACAGGGGGCAAGCTACGAGCAGTACTTC
TRBJ1-5 TRBV27 . . CASSLGQGNQPQHF TGTGCCAGCAGTTTGGGGCAGGGCAATCAGCCCCAGCATTTT
TRBJ1-2 TRBV4-3 . . CASSQAGNYGYTF TGCGCCAGCAGCCAAGCTGGTAACTATGGCTACACCTTC
TRBJ1-1 TRBV5-4 . . CASSYPFGAFF TGTGCCAGCAGCTACCCATTTGGAGCTTTCTTT
TRBJ2-7 TRBV28 . . CASSPDFYEQYF TGTGCCAGCAGTCCGGACTTCTACGAGCAGTACTTC
TRBJ1-2 TRBV14 . . CASSRTDTYGYTF TGTGCCAGCAGCCGGACGGATACCTATGGCTACACCTTC
TRBJ2-3 TRBV4-2 TRBD2 . CASSQVSVWTSGTADTQYF TGTGCCAGCAGCCAAGTTTCTGTCTGGACTAGCGGGACCGCGGATACGCAGTATTTT
TRBJ1-2 TRBV28 . . CASSFVGRSYGYTF TGTGCCAGCAGTTTTGTGGGCAGGTCCTATGGCTACACCTTC
TRBJ1-2 TRBV28 . . CASKPGVYGYTF TGTGCCAGCAAACCGGGGGTCTATGGCTACACCTTC
TRBJ2-2 TRBV5-1 . . CASSFGVATGLLNTGELFF TGCGCCAGCAGCTTCGGAGTGGCCACAGGGTTGCTGAACACCGGGGAGCTGTTTTTT
TRBJ2-2 TRBV5-6 . . CASSLAGWGRTGELFF TGTGCCAGCAGCCTGGCGGGTTGGGGGCGTACCGGGGAGCTGTTTTTT
TRBJ2-4 TRBV7-3 . . CASSPGQIKNIQYF TGTGCCAGCAGCCCTGGACAGATCAAAAACATTCAGTACTTC
TRBJ1-5 TRBV14 TRBD1 . CASSHPWTGGGQPQHF TGTGCCAGCAGCCACCCCTGGACAGGGGGCGGGCAGCCCCAGCATTTT
TRBJ2-1 TRBV7-2 . . CASSLETGTNYNEQFF TGTGCCAGCAGCTTAGAGACCGGGACAAATTACAATGAGCAGTTCTTC
TRBJ2-2 TRBV9 TRBD2 . CASSVELREGTGELFF TGTGCCAGCAGCGTCGAATTGAGGGAGGGCACCGGGGAGCTGTTTTTT
TRBJ1-5 TRBV6-1 . once CASSQTGYSNQPQHF TGTGCCAGCAGTCAGACAGGCTATAGCAATCAGCCCCAGCATTTT
TRBJ2-2 TRBV7-9 . . CASSLGKNTGELFF TGTGCCAGCAGCTTAGGGAAAAACACCGGGGAGCTGTTTTTT
TRBJ1-2 TRBV18 . . CASSPSQESNYGYTF TGTGCCAGCTCACCATCTCAGGAATCTAACTATGGCTACACCTTC
TRBJ2-7 TRBV15 . . CATSRDLDLTYEQYF TGTGCCACCAGCAGAGATCTGGACCTTACCTACGAGCAGTACTTC
TRBJ2-1 TRBV19 . . CASSFKRNEQFF TGTGCCAGTAGTTTTAAGAGGAATGAGCAGTTCTTC
TRBJ2-5 TRBV2 . . CASNGVLGVSIQETQYF TGTGCCAGCAATGGGGTGTTGGGGGTGTCTATCCAAGAGACCCAGTACTTC
TRBJ1-4 TRBV2 . . CASSELKGTPEKLFF TGTGCCAGCAGTGAACTTAAGGGGACCCCTGAAAAACTGTTTTTT